A selection of T cell receptor beta chains follows, all from one sample in a study of blood T cell repertoires in COVID-19. Libraries were prepared by immunoSEQ multiplex PCR; TCRdb keeps only in-frame clonotypes and omits some of them. The sample has 200,000 to 250,000 clones; roughly nine tenths are singletons. Material: PBMCs or T cells enriched from blood (not recorded which). Receptors originate from a woman between 50 and 59 years old in a cohort exposed to, infected with or recovered from COVID-19 (not recorded which). CDR3s include the opening cysteine and the closing phenylalanine or tryptophan. The D gene is left open where the match is weak. Clone size, where shown, is once, few, many, or a class for clones that have expanded.

TRBV27,TRBJ1-1,NA,NA,TGTGCCAGCAGTTTATCCGGTTTATTGGGGAGTGCTTTCTTT,CASSLSGLLGSAFF
TRBV12-3/TRBV12-4,TRBJ2-3,once,NA,TGTGCCAGCAGTTTAGGGGGCCGGGATACGCAGTATTTT,CASSLGGRDTQYF
TRBV30,TRBJ2-5,NA,TRBD1,TGTGCCTGGGAGACAGGGGGCCAAGAGACCCAGTACTTC,CAWETGGQETQYF
TRBV11-3,TRBJ1-2,NA,NA,TGTGCCAGCAGCTCACCGGGGGGGCACGGCTACACCTTC,CASSSPGGHGYTF
TRBV2,TRBJ2-7,NA,NA,TGTGCCAGCAGTAGGGGATCCTACGAGCAGTACTTC,CASSRGSYEQYF
TRBV10-3,TRBJ1-2,NA,TRBD1,TGTGCCATCAGTGACCCGGACAGGTACTATGGCTACACCTTC,CAISDPDRYYGYTF
TRBV18,TRBJ1-1,NA,NA,TGTGCCAGCTCAATGCGATCGGTACCTGAAGCTTTCTTT,CASSMRSVPEAFF
TRBV19,TRBJ1-1,NA,NA,TGTGCCAGTAGCCATTGGGAGGGCTCAGCTTTCTTT,CASSHWEGSAFF
TRBV21-1,TRBJ2-1,NA,NA,TGTGCCAGCAGCAAAATCACAGTCTACAATGAGCAGTTCTTC,CASSKITVYNEQFF
TRBV29-1,TRBJ1-4,NA,NA,TGCAGCGTTGTATTAGGAAGAGGTGGTGAAAAACTGTTTTTT,CSVVLGRGGEKLFF
TRBV29-1,TRBJ2-3,once,NA,TGCAGCGTTGTGAACAGTAGAACAGATACGCAGTATTTT,CSVVNSRTDTQYF
TRBV28,TRBJ1-1,NA,NA,TGTGCCAGCAGCCACCTACCCGGGGCAGGGGACACTGAAGCTTTCTTT,CASSHLPGAGDTEAFF
TRBV7-2,TRBJ1-4,NA,TRBD1,TGTGCCAGCAGCTTATCAGCCACAGGGGGCGTTGAAAAACTGTTTTTT,CASSLSATGGVEKLFF
TRBV6-5,TRBJ1-2,NA,NA,TGTGCCAGCAGTTACTCGGCAGGGAACGGTGGCTACACCTTC,CASSYSAGNGGYTF
TRBV27,TRBJ1-5,NA,NA,TGTGCCAGCAGTTTAAGGGGGGGCCACGCCGAGCATTTT,CASSLRGGHAEHF
TRBV6-1,TRBJ1-1,NA,TRBD1,TGTGCCAGCAGTGAGGCCTTAGGACAGGGTGGAATCGAAGCTTTCTTT,CASSEALGQGGIEAFF